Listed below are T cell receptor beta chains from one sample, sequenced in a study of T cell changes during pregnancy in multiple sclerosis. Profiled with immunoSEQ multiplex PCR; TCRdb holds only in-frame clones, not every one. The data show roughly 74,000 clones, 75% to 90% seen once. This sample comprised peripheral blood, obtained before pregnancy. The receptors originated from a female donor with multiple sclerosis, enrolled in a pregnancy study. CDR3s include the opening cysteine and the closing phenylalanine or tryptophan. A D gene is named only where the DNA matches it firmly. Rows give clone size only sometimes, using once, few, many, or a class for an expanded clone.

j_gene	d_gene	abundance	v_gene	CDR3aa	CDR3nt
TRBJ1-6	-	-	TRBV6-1	CASSERESSPLHF	TGTGCCAGCAGTGAAAGAGAATCTTCACCCCTCCACTTT
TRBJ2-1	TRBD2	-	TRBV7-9	CASSFGLTGGFYNEQFF	TGTGCCAGCAGCTTCGGACTAACGGGGGGGTTCTACAATGAGCAGTTCTTC
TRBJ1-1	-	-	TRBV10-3	CAISESDSLGTEAFF	TGTGCCATCAGTGAGTCAGACTCCCTGGGCACTGAAGCTTTCTTT
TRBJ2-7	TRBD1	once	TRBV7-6	CASSWDRAREQYF	TGTGCCAGCAGCTGGGACAGGGCGAGAGAGCAGTACTTC
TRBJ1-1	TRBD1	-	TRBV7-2	CASSFRGMNTEAFF	TGTGCCAGCAGCTTCAGGGGGATGAACACTGAAGCTTTCTTT
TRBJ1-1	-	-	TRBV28	CASADMNTEAFF	TGTGCCAGCGCGGATATGAACACTGAAGCTTTCTTT
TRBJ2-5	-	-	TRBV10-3	CAISVEGQWETQYF	TGTGCCATCAGTGTGGAGGGGCAATGGGAGACCCAGTACTTC
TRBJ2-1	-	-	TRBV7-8	CASSFDSYNEQFF	TGTGCCAGCAGCTTCGACAGTTACAATGAGCAGTTCTTC
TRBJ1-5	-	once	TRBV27	CASSLGSGFGNQPQHF	TGTGCCAGCAGTTTAGGTTCAGGCTTCGGCAATCAGCCCCAGCATTTT
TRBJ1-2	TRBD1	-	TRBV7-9	CASSFSGQGTPYGYTF	TGTGCCAGCAGCTTCAGCGGACAGGGGACCCCATATGGCTACACCTTC
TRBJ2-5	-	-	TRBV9	CASSPWAEGAQYF	TGTGCCAGCAGCCCGTGGGCCGAAGGTGCCCAGTACTTC
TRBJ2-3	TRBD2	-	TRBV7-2	CASRPYGGETDTQYF	TGTGCCAGCAGGCCCTATGGGGGGGAGACAGATACGCAGTATTTT
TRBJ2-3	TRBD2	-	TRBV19	CASSMRESGDTQYF	TGTGCCAGTAGTATGCGGGAGTCCGGAGATACGCAGTATTTT
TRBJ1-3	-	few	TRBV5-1	CASSQMGTGGNAIYF	TGCGCCAGCAGCCAAATGGGGACCGGGGGTAACGCCATATATTTT
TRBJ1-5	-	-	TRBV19	CASSMPRGLGAEGQPQHF	TGTGCCAGTAGTATGCCCAGAGGGTTGGGGGCAGAGGGTCAGCCCCAGCATTTT
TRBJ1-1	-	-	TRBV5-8	CASSLNTNTEAFF	TGTGCCAGCAGCTTGAATACAAACACTGAAGCTTTCTTT
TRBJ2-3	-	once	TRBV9	CASSVPTAPTDTQYF	TGTGCCAGCAGCGTACCGACAGCCCCCACAGATACGCAGTATTTT
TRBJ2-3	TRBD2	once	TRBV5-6	CASSFTGGGTDTQYF	TGTGCCAGCAGCTTTACGGGGGGGGGCACAGATACGCAGTATTTT
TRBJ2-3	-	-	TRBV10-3	CAIGGDTQYF	TGTGCCATAGGAGGGGATACGCAGTATTTT
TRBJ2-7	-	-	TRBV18	CASSPNWEQASYEQYF	TGTGCCAGCTCACCGAATTGGGAGCAGGCCTCCTACGAGCAGTACTTC
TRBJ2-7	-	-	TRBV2	CASLGQGSYEQYF	TGTGCCAGCCTCGGGCAGGGCTCCTACGAGCAGTACTTC
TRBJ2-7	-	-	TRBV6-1	CASRKLTADSYEQYF	TGTGCCAGCAGGAAACTTACAGCAGACTCCTACGAGCAGTACTTC
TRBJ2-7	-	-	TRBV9	CASSVVPYPGYEQYF	TGTGCCAGCAGCGTAGTGCCTTATCCAGGCTACGAGCAGTACTTC
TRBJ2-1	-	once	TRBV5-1	CASSLSYEQFF	TGCGCCAGCAGCTTGTCGTATGAGCAGTTCTTC
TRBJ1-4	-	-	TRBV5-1	CASSSGGGEKLFF	TGCGCCAGCTCGTCCGGGGGAGGTGAAAAACTGTTTTTT
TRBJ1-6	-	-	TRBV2	CASSALRGGSPLHF	TGTGCCAGCAGCGCCCTTCGGGGGGGGTCACCCCTCCACTTT
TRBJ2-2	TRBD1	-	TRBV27	CASSLDRGNTGELFF	TGTGCCAGCAGTCTGGACAGGGGGAACACCGGGGAGCTGTTTTTT
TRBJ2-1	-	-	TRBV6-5	CASSKGTVVEQFF	TGTGCCAGCAGCAAAGGGACTGTTGTAGAGCAGTTCTTC
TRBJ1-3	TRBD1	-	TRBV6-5	CASSFNTGGGGNTIYF	TGTGCCAGCAGTTTTAATACAGGGGGCGGTGGAAACACCATATATTTT
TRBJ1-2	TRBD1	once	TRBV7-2	CASSRRTGGLLNYGYTF	TGTGCCAGCAGCCGCCGGACAGGGGGCCTCCTAAACTATGGCTACACCTTC
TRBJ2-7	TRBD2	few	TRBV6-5	CASSSQGGGVSYEQYF	TGTGCCAGCAGTTCCCAGGGCGGGGGGGTTTCCTACGAGCAGTACTTC
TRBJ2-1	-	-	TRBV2	CASSEALFPDEQFF	TGTGCCAGCAGTGAGGCTTTATTTCCCGATGAGCAGTTCTTC
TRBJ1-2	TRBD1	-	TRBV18	CASSPEGGGGSYGYTF	TGTGCCAGCTCACCCGAAGGGGGCGGTGGAAGCTATGGCTACACCTTC
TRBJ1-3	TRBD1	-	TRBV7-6	CASSPGTVYGNTIYF	TGTGCCAGCAGCCCAGGGACAGTTTATGGAAACACCATATATTTT
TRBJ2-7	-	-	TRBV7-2	CASSLRQGVSYEQYF	TGTGCCAGCAGCTTACGTCAGGGTGTTTCCTACGAGCAGTACTTC
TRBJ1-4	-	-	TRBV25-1	CASSANEKLFF	TGTGCCAGCAGTGCGAATGAAAAACTGTTTTTT
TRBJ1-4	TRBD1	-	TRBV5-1	CASSPDPGTGNRLTLFF	TGCGCCAGCAGCCCGGACCCCGGGACAGGGAACCGCCTTACACTGTTTTTT
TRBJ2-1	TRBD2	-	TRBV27	CASSRISGGSLSSYNEQFF	TGTGCCAGCAGTCGGATTTCGGGGGGGAGTCTAAGCTCCTACAATGAGCAGTTCTTC
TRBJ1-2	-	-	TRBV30	CAWIEGSTATNYGYTF	TGTGCCTGGATCGAGGGCAGTACTGCAACTAACTATGGCTACACCTTC
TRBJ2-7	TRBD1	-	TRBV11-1	CASSLSGTETYEQYF	TGTGCCAGCAGCTTATCCGGGACAGAGACCTACGAGCAGTACTTC
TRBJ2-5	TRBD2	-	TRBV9	CASSVGLAGGGQETQYF	TGTGCCAGCAGCGTAGGTCTAGCGGGGGGAGGTCAAGAGACCCAGTACTTC
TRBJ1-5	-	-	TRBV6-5	CASSTRVGQPQHF	TGTGCCAGCAGTACCAGGGTTGGGCAGCCCCAGCATTTT
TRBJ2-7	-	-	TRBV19	CASSRGQSYEQYF	TGTGCCAGTAGTAGGGGCCAGTCCTACGAGCAGTACTTC
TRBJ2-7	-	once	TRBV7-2	CASIPSGSNEQYF	TGTGCCAGCATCCCTTCTGGGAGCAACGAGCAGTACTTC
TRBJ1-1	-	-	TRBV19	CASTTGGGGEAFF	TGTGCCAGTACCACCGGTGGGGGAGGTGAAGCTTTCTTT
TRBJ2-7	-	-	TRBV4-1	CASSQEWSTRPSYEQYF	TGCGCCAGCAGCCAAGAATGGTCGACTAGACCCTCCTACGAGCAGTACTTC
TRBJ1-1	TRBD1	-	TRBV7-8	CASSLSRTGLSEAFF	TGTGCCAGCAGCTTAAGCAGGACAGGTCTATCTGAAGCTTTCTTT
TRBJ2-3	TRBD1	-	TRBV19	CASSHTGTGGSDTQYF	TGTGCCAGTAGCCATACCGGGACAGGGGGTTCAGATACGCAGTATTTT
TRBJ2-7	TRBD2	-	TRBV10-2	CASSANSGSSYEQYF	TGCGCCAGCAGTGCTAATAGCGGGAGCTCCTACGAGCAGTACTTC
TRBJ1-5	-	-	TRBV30	CAWSSKVGRERQPQHF	TGTGCCTGGAGTAGTAAAGTGGGCAGGGAAAGACAGCCCCAGCATTTT
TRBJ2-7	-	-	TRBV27	CASSSSSPRWEQYF	TGTGCCAGCAGTTCCTCAAGCCCCAGGTGGGAGCAGTACTTC
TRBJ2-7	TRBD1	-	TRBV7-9	CASSLVRDRGSYEQYF	TGTGCCAGCAGCTTGGTCCGGGACAGGGGATCCTACGAGCAGTACTTC
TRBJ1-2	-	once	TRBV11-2	CASSPQGGNYGYTF	TGTGCCAGCAGCCCCCAGGGAGGGAACTATGGCTACACCTTC
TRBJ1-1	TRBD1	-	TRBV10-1	CASSESEGAEAFF	TGCGCCAGCAGTGAGTCCGAGGGGGCAGAAGCTTTCTTT
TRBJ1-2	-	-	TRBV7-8	CASILPGNGYTF	TGTGCCAGCATCCTTCCGGGGAACGGCTACACCTTC
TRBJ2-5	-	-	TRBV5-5	CASSSTVTETQYF	TGTGCCAGCAGCTCTACAGTTACGGAGACCCAGTACTTC
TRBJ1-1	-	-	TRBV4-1	CASSQGFRTEAFF	TGCGCCAGCAGTCAGGGTTTCCGAACTGAAGCTTTCTTT
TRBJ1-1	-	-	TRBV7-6	CASSPHLRAGTEAFF	TGTGCCAGCAGCCCCCATCTACGGGCGGGCACTGAAGCTTTCTTT
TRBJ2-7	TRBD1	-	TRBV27	CASTLRPGQIHEQYF	TGTGCCAGCACTTTAAGACCGGGACAGATCCACGAGCAGTACTTC
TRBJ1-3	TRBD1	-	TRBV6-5	CASRRDRVSGNTIYF	TGTGCCAGCAGGAGAGACAGGGTCTCTGGAAACACCATATATTTT